This T cell receptor beta chain was recovered during a study of shared T cell receptors in the human thymus. CDR3 length: 16 amino acids. CDR1 is LNHDA and CDR2 is SQIVND in the germline V gene (reference sequence). Trimming took 4 bases from V and 4 from J, leaving 19 bases between them. Method: immunoSEQ multiplex PCR; TCRdb's copy keeps in-frame clones and lacks some. Found here are about 730,000 clones, 80% to 90% of them singletons; the top ten hold 0.0095% to 0.011%. These data were likewise used in another study, on human thymus T cells. Turning to that study: From resections taken during corrective heart surgery, the thymus tissue was obtained. There appeared to be biased usage of V and J genes in thymic and blood repertoires.

The chain combines TRBV19 with TRBJ1-1; D possibly corresponds to TRBD1 (5 bases). This sequence was found in a girl under three years old with a congenital heart defect. The specimen sequenced was thymocytes. The CDR3 loop reads CASSTYRGEGGTEAFF. In nucleotides, the CDR3 is TGTGCCAGTAGTACCTATCGGGGGGAAGGAGGCACTGAAGCTTTCTTT.